Presented here are 20 T cell receptor beta chains from one specimen sequenced in a study of blood T cell repertoires in COVID-19. TCRdb's copy holds only in-frame clones and misses some; the assay was immunoSEQ multiplex PCR. The sample contains approximately 82,000 clones, about 89% of which appear only once. Sequencing was carried out using peripheral blood. Every receptor here comes from an older man with active or convalescent COVID-19.

The V call is TRBV5-4, the J call TRBJ2-3; TRBD1 matches 7 bases. The V and J ends lost 5 bases and 1 base, in that order; junction bases with no gene match: 4. The CDR3 is made up of 14 amino acids. Germline assignment: CDR1 SGHNT and CDR2 YYREEE (reference sequence). The CDR3 is CASRRQGGTDTQYF. The CDR3 region has the DNA TGTGCCAGCAGGCGACAGGGAGGCACAGATACGCAGTATTTT.

The rearrangement uses TRBV5-6 and TRBJ1-5; TRBD1 agrees at 7 bases. The V and J ends lost 4 bases and 5 bases, in that order; junction bases with no gene match: 12. The germline V gene encodes CDR1 SGHDT and CDR2 YYEEEE. The CDR3 contains 16 residues. The CDR3 reads CASSKGQLGAYQPQHF. DNA for the CDR3: TGTGCCAGCAGCAAGGGACAGCTTGGGGCTTATCAGCCCCAGCATTTT.

The genes are TRBV7-3 and TRBJ2-2, with 10 bases matching TRBD2. The CDR3 runs 16 residues. J gave up 6 bases and V 6 bases, and 10 bases lay outside the gene matches. Germline V gene sequence: CDR1 SGHTA, CDR2 FQGTGA. In nucleotides, the CDR3 is TGTGCCAGCAGGCTTCTAGCGGGGGAGGTATCCGGGGAGCTGTTTTTT. Its protein product is CASRLLAGEVSGELFF.

The chain has TRBV9 and TRBJ1-2; TRBD1 aligns across 8 bases. Germline assignment: CDR1 SGDLS and CDR2 YYNGEE. This CDR3 is 18 amino acids long. The J segment lost 8 bases and the V segment lost 0 bases, leaving 18 bases of the junction unmatched. The CDR3 DNA follows: TGTGCCAGCAGCGTAGGTGGACAGGGTTCCGAGGATCATTTAGGCTACACCTTC. Its protein is CASSVGGQGSEDHLGYTF.

V and J are TRBV21-1 and TRBJ2-7; TRBD2, the D gene given by the table, was not confirmed from the DNA. TRBV21-1 is assigned pseudogene status. CDR3 length: 15 residues. The DNA for the CDR3 is TGTGCCAGCAGCAAAGGAGCGGGAGGGGCCTACGAGCAGTACTTC. As protein: CASSKGAGGAYEQYF.

The J gene is TRBJ2-7, the V gene TRBV18; the match to TRBD1 covers 9 bases. In germline, CDR1 is KGHSH, CDR2 LQKENI. This CDR3 region has 16 residues. After removal of 6 bases from V and 5 bases from J, the junction contained 14 bases not matched to a gene. In DNA, the CDR3 is TGTGCCAGCTCCCTGTTGCCGGGACAGGGTGGCAACGAGCAGTACTTC. Translation gives CASSLLPGQGGNEQYF.

The chain joins TRBV10-3 to TRBJ2-7, with 14 bases identical to TRBD2. The CDR3 spans 16 residues. The germline V gene encodes CDR1 ENHRY and CDR2 SYGVKD. The V and J ends lost 4 bases and 5 bases, in that order; junction bases with no gene match: 7. CDR3 in amino acids: CAISVRTSGRLNEQYF. For the CDR3, the DNA is TGTGCCATCAGTGTACGGACTAGCGGGAGGCTAAACGAGCAGTACTTC.

The chain uses TRBV23-1 and TRBJ1-1; TRBD1 matches at 7 bases. Being an ORF, TRBV23-1 has a function that is uncertain. The CDR3 has 15 amino acids. V gave up 8 bases and J gave up 3 bases; unmatched junction bases: 12. CDR3 sequence (DNA): TGCGCCAGCTTATATTGGACAGGCCACTACACTGAAGCTTTCTTT. Amino acids: CASLYWTGHYTEAFF.

The chain is built from TRBV5-1 and TRBJ1-2, with D perhaps TRBD1 (5 bases). The V and J ends lost 5 bases and 5 bases respectively, with 22 bases between them. CDR1 is SGHRS, CDR2 YFSETQ, per germline. The CDR3 covers 16 residues. CDR3 in amino acids: CASRKEVGRVGYGYTF. The CDR3 region has the DNA TGCGCCAGCAGGAAGGAAGTAGGCAGGGTGGGGTATGGCTACACCTTC.

The rearrangement links TRBV7-9 to TRBJ2-7; TRBD1 aligns across 11 bases. The CDR3 has 13 amino acids. V lost 6 bases and J lost 6; bases outside the gene matches: 4. Germline lookup yields CDR1 SEHNR and CDR2 FQNEAQ (reference sequence). CDR3 sequence reads: CASRTGTGGEQYF. The CDR3 DNA reads as TGTGCCAGCAGAACCGGGACAGGGGGCGAGCAGTACTTC.

The chain links TRBV7-3 to TRBJ2-3; 9 bases are shared with TRBD1. Germline CDR1 reads SGHTA; CDR2 reads FQGTGA. The CDR3 runs 17 residues. Trimming took 3 bases from V and 4 from J; bases not matched to a gene: 11. DNA for the CDR3: TGTGCCAGCAGCTTGCTTGGACCGGGACAGGGACCAGATACGCAGTATTTT. This sequence encodes CASSLLGPGQGPDTQYF.

The chain employs TRBV18 and TRBJ2-4, with 12 bases that match TRBD1. CDR1 is KGHSH and CDR2 is LQKENI in the germline V gene. CDR3 size: 19 residues. With V trimmed by 3 bases and J by 1 base, 10 bases remained unmatched. DNA for the CDR3: TGTGCCAGCTCACCTCCCGGGACAGGGGGCCGGGGGGCCAAAAACATTCAGTACTTC. Protein: CASSPPGTGGRGAKNIQYF.

The sample holds one count of this clone. This chain links TRBV5-1 with TRBJ1-4; possible D gene TRBD1, 6 bases. The CDR3 loop spans 16 amino acids. The V gene's germline CDR1 is SGHRS and CDR2 YFSETQ. Trimming stripped 0 bases from V and 7 bases from J, with 16 bases between. The CDR3 coding sequence is TGCGCCAGCAGCTTGGCTTCTTGGGGCAGGGGTGAAAAACTGTTTTTT. It translates to CASSLASWGRGEKLFF.

This CDR3 reads CASSLDWTRRTDTQYF. The DNA for the CDR3 is TGTGCCAGCAGCTTAGATTGGACACGGCGCACAGATACGCAGTATTTT. J is TRBJ2-3 and V is TRBV7-6, with D perhaps TRBD1 (5 bases). Trimming removed 1 base at V and 1 base at J, with 12 bases between. The CDR3 has 16 amino acids. Germline CDR1 and CDR2: SGHVS and FNYEAQ.

The chain is built from TRBV6-5 and TRBJ2-7, with D possibly being TRBD1 (6 bases). The V end was cut by 2 bases, the J end by 0 bases, with 8 bases between. CDR1 is MNHEY, CDR2 SVGAGI, per germline. CDR3 length: 14 residues. The DNA of the CDR3 is TGTGCCAGCAGTTACCAGGACAGCTCCTACGAGCAGTACTTC. Its protein product is CASSYQDSSYEQYF.

The chain links TRBV19 to TRBJ1-5; 7 nucleotides align to TRBD1. After removal of 6 bases from V and 4 bases from J, the junction contained 9 bases not matched to a gene. The germline gives CDR1 LNHDA, CDR2 SQIVND (reference sequence). The CDR3 has 15 amino acids. The CDR3 region is CASSPTEGANQPQHF. The CDR3 region has the DNA TGTGCCAGTAGCCCTACGGAGGGGGCAAATCAGCCCCAGCATTTT.

This clone was detected only once. CDR3 nucleotide sequence: TGTGCCAGCAGCGTAAGGGACAAGCTGTTTTTT. Translating it yields CASSVRDKLFF. This chain uses TRBV9 with TRBJ1-4; D may be TRBD1 (6 bases). Germline CDR1 is SGDLS and CDR2 is YYNGEE. Trimming left V 1 base short and J 14 bases short, with 9 bases between. The CDR3 runs to 11 residues. The complete variable domain, with remaining parts taken from reference TRBV9 and TRBJ1-4, reads DSGVTQTPKHLITATGQRVTLRCSPRSGDLSVYWYQQSLDQGLQFLIQYYNGEERAKGNILERFSAQQFPDLHSELNLSSLELGDSALYFCASSVRDKLFFGSGTQLSVL.

The chain carries TRBV7-9 and TRBJ2-1; 8 bases line up with TRBD2. The CDR3 contains 14 residues. CDR1 SEHNR and CDR2 FQNEAQ come from the germline V gene (reference sequence). V was clipped by 6 bases and J by 6 bases; unmatched bases: 7. This chain's CDR3 is CASSTAGVFNEQFF. The CDR3, as DNA: TGTGCCAGCAGTACAGCGGGAGTATTCAATGAGCAGTTCTTC. Full variable domain (remainder filled in from reference TRBV7-9 and TRBJ2-1): DTGVSQNPRHKITKRGQNVTFRCDPISEHNRLYWYRQTLGQGPEFLTYFQNEAQLEKSRLLSDRFSAERPKGSFSTLEIQRTEQGDSAMYLCASSTAGVFNEQFFGPGTRLTVL.

This chain joins TRBV7-9 and TRBJ1-6, with TRBD1 matching 8 bases. V dropped 0 bases and J dropped 9; count of bases not matched to a gene: 7. This CDR3 region has 16 residues. Looked up from germline, CDR1 is SEHNR and CDR2 is FQNEAQ (reference sequence). CDR3 sequence: CASSLASGQAGSPLHF. Written as DNA, the CDR3 is TGTGCCAGCAGCTTAGCGTCGGGACAGGCTGGTTCACCCCTCCACTTT.

The chain couples TRBV9 to TRBJ2-5; 12 bases are shared with TRBD2. V was clipped by 3 bases and J by 4 bases; unmatched bases: 7. The CDR3 consists of 16 residues. Germline lookup yields CDR1 SGDLS and CDR2 YYNGEE. The CDR3 protein is CASSAASGRVSETQYF. The CDR3 nucleotides are TGTGCCAGCAGCGCCGCTAGCGGGAGGGTTTCAGAGACCCAGTACTTC.